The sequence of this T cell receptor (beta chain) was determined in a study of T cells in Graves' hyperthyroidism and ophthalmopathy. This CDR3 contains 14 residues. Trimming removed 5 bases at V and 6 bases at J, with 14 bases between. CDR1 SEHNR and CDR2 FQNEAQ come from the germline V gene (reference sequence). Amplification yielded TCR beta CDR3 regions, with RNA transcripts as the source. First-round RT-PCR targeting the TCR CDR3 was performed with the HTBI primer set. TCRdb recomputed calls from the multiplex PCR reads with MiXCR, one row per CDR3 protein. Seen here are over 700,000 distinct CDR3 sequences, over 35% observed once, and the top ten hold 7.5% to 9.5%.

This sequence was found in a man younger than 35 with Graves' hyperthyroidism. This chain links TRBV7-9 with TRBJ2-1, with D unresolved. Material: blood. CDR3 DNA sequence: TGTGCCAGCAGCCTTTGGACGTCTGGCAATGAGCAGTTCTTC. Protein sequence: CASSLWTSGNEQFF.